The clone carrying this TCR beta chain was found many times. The target antigen is unknown. One entry per CDR3 protein results from TCRdb running MiXCR on the 5' RACE reads. The sample includes fewer than 800,000 distinct CDR3 sequences, roughly 6.6% seen only once; the top ten take 1.5% to 2%. The data were obtained in a study of identical twins. Overall study findings and caveats: Models, which agreed with sharing between unrelated individuals, nonetheless underestimated the out-of-frame TCR alpha sharing seen in monozygotic twins.

Trimming took off 8 bases at V and 13 bases at J, with 17 bases between the two ends. The CDR3 consists of 11 residues. This sample also appeared in a second study, on yellow fever vaccine responses in identical twins.

This clonotype was obtained from a woman aged 18-30 years in good health. Sequencing was done on a sample of PBMCs. This chain uses TRBV12-3 or TRBV12-4 with TRBJ1-1, with D uncertain. The CDR3 DNA follows: TGTGCCAGCGGATACAGCCGCCTGGTTTTCTTT. It translates to CASGYSRLVFF.